This entry lists 30 T cell receptor beta chains sequenced from one sample in a study of early T cells in non-severe SARS-CoV-2 infection. One entry per CDR3 protein, called by TCRdb with MiXCR from the 5' RACE reads. The repertoire holds around 80,000 distinct CDR3 sequences, with about an eighth as singletons. Source material: whole blood. The receptors here all came from an adult who was a healthcare worker with PCR-confirmed SARS-CoV-2 infection or an uninfected control (not recorded which).

This clonotype was seen ten or more times. The V gene is TRBV11-3, the J gene TRBJ2-2; no firm D call. This CDR3 is built from 13 residues. CDR1 is SGHNT, CDR2 YENEEA, per germline. Trimming removed 5 bases at V and 4 bases at J, with 8 bases between. The CDR3 DNA reads as TGTGCCAGCAGCGCCGGAGTCACCGGGGAGCTGTTTTTT. Translation gives CASSAGVTGELFF.

This clonotype was detected only a few times. The gene calls are TRBV20-1 and TRBJ2-1; D uncertain. CDR1 and CDR2 from the germline V gene are DFQATT and SNEGSKA (reference sequence). Trimming removed 0 bases at V and 9 bases at J, with 9 bases between. The CDR3 contains 12 residues. The DNA of the CDR3 is TGCAGTGCTAGAGATCAGGCTAGTGAGCAGTTCTTC. It yields the protein CSARDQASEQFF.

CDR3 bases: TGTGCCAGCAGTCCCTTCCGAGGGGATACGCAGTATTTT. It is translated as CASSPFRGDTQYF. The chain links TRBV27 to TRBJ2-3; TRBD2 might be the D (5 bases). The CDR3 is 13 amino acids. V lost 5 bases to trimming and J lost 6 bases, with 12 bases between them. The germline V gene encodes CDR1 MNHEY and CDR2 SMNVEV (reference sequence).

This sequence joins TRBV29-1 and TRBJ2-7; TRBD2 matches at 8 bases. The CDR3 spans 13 residues. CDR1 SQVTM and CDR2 ANQGSEA come from the germline V gene. V lost 3 bases and J lost 3; bases outside the gene matches: 4. In nucleotides, the CDR3 is TGCAGCGTTGACGGGCTAGCGGGCTACGAGCAGTACTTC. Protein product: CSVDGLAGYEQYF.

V is TRBV25-1 and J is TRBJ2-7; no reliable D call. The ends were cut back, 8 bases at V and 1 base at J, with 15 bases in the middle. CDR3 length equals 14 residues. The germline V gene has CDR1 MGHDK and CDR2 SYGVNS. The CDR3 DNA reads TGTGCCAGCGCCAGAACAGCCGGGTCCTACGAGCAGTACTTC. Its translation: CASARTAGSYEQYF.

This chain joins TRBV5-5 and TRBJ2-1, with D unresolved. CDR1 and CDR2 (germline): SGHKS, YYEKEE (reference sequence). The CDR3 sequence is 13 residues long. Trimming removed 0 bases at V and 6 bases at J, with 7 bases between. The CDR3, as DNA: TGTGCCAGCAGCTTGGCGATCACCAATGAGCAGTTCTTC. The encoded protein is CASSLAITNEQFF.

This clonotype occurred a few times. The gene calls are TRBV20-1 and TRBJ2-1; tentatively, D is TRBD1 or TRBD2 (5 bases each). Trimming took off 3 bases at V and 2 bases at J, with 14 bases between the two ends. CDR1 DFQATT and CDR2 SNEGSKA come from the germline V gene (reference sequence). This CDR3 comprises 15 residues. The CDR3 DNA is TGCAGTGCTAGCGCCTTTGGGGGAACCTACAATGAGCAGTTCTTC. It specifies CSASAFGGTYNEQFF.

This clonotype was observed a handful of times. The genes are TRBV2 and TRBJ1-1; the D is unclear. This CDR3 region has 12 residues. Trimming cost V 6 bases and J 3 bases, with 8 bases left between them. Germline values: CDR1 SNHLY, CDR2 FYNNEI. CDR3 in DNA: TGTGCCAGCAGCCCCGGAGACACTGAAGCTTTCTTT. Protein: CASSPGDTEAFF.

The rearrangement joins TRBV28 to TRBJ1-1; tentative D call: TRBD1 (5 bases). Germline-derived CDR1 and CDR2 are MDHEN and SYDVKM. Trimming took off 7 bases at V and 7 bases at J, with 22 bases between the two ends. This CDR3 comprises 15 residues. The CDR3 loop is CASTLVGGPDLEAFF. The CDR3, as DNA: TGTGCCAGCACCCTTGTGGGGGGACCCGATCTTGAAGCTTTCTTT.

The chain combines TRBV11-2 with TRBJ1-1; maybe TRBD1 (5 bases). The CDR3 contains 13 residues. Per germline, CDR1 SGHAT and CDR2 FQNNGV. The V end was cut by 4 bases, the J end by 6 bases, with 12 bases between. Here the CDR3 reads CASSSGLGSEAFF. CDR3 coding DNA: TGTGCCAGCAGCTCGGGGCTTGGGTCTGAAGCTTTCTTT.

This clonotype was detected a few times. V is TRBV7-8 and J is TRBJ2-4; the D gene is possibly TRBD2 (6 bases). CDR1 SGHVS and CDR2 FQNEAQ come from the germline V gene. The CDR3 is 13 amino acids. The germline V and J ends were trimmed by 1 base and 6 bases, with 7 bases remaining between them. The CDR3 reads CASSLGEVNIQYF. The CDR3, as DNA: TGTGCCAGCAGCTTAGGGGAGGTAAACATTCAGTACTTC. Based on the CDR3 plus reference TRBV7-8 and TRBJ2-4, the full variable domain is GAGVSQSPRYKVAKRGQDVALRCDPISGHVSLFWYQQALGQGPEFLTYFQNEAQLDKSGLPSDRFFAERPEGSVSTLKIQRTQQEDSAVYLCASSLGEVNIQYFGAGTRLSVL.

CDR3 region: CASSPLAGGELFF. The CDR3 nucleotides are TGTGCCAGCAGCCCCTTGGCCGGCGGGGAGCTGTTTTTT. V gene TRBV6-6 combines with J gene TRBJ2-2; D remains ambiguous. There are 13 residues in the CDR3. Germline CDR1 reads MNHNY; CDR2 reads SVGAGI (reference sequence). Between the trimmed V and J ends, which lost 6 bases and 7 bases, there was a span of 12 bases.

The V call is TRBV7-9, the J call TRBJ1-1, with D possibly TRBD1 on 5 matching bases. The CDR3 loop spans 15 amino acids. Germline V gene sequence: CDR1 SEHNR, CDR2 FQNEAQ (reference sequence). The ends were cut back, 4 bases at V and 1 base at J, with 13 bases in the middle. The CDR3 is CASSSNTQGNTEAFF. DNA of the CDR3: TGTGCCAGCAGCTCAAATACTCAGGGGAACACTGAAGCTTTCTTT.

This clonotype was counted ten times or more. The rearrangement links TRBV29-1 to TRBJ2-1, with D perhaps assigned TRBD1 or TRBD2 (6 bases each). Trimming removed 4 bases at V and 8 bases at J, with 12 bases between. Per germline, CDR1 SQVTM and CDR2 ANQGSEA. This CDR3 has 12 amino acids. CDR3 sequence: CSVVRGPDEQFF. The CDR3 DNA sequence: TGCAGCGTTGTACGGGGGCCGGATGAGCAGTTCTTC.

The gene calls are TRBV29-1 and TRBJ1-1; D gene unclear. V was clipped by 7 bases and J by 4 bases, with 16 bases between them. The CDR3 extends over 13 amino acids. The germline CDR1 and CDR2 sequences are SQVTM and ANQGSEA. CDR3 residues: CSGQDPKRTEAFF. The CDR3 bases are TGCAGCGGGCAGGATCCCAAACGCACTGAAGCTTTCTTT.

This clonotype has only a few counts. This chain uses TRBV29-1 with TRBJ1-4; D gene ambiguous. V lost 0 bases, J lost 7 bases, and 15 bases lay in between. CDR1 SQVTM and CDR2 ANQGSEA come from the germline V gene. CDR3 size: 15 residues. The CDR3 DNA reads as TGCAGCGTTGAAGATCTTCGGGCCCCTGGTGAAAAACTGTTTTTT. Its protein product is CSVEDLRAPGEKLFF.

In this sample, this clonotype turned up many times. The CDR3 reads CSATNRALNTEAFF. CDR3 in DNA: TGCAGCGCGACTAACAGGGCTTTGAACACTGAAGCTTTCTTT. J is TRBJ1-1 and V is TRBV29-1, with a tentative D call TRBD1 (6 bases). The CDR3 is 14 residues long. The V and J ends lost 7 bases and 0 bases respectively, with 15 bases between them. CDR1 and CDR2 from the germline V gene are SQVTM and ANQGSEA.

This clonotype appeared many times. The chain carries TRBV27 and TRBJ2-1; D unclear. Germline lookup yields CDR1 MNHEY and CDR2 SMNVEV (reference sequence). The CDR3 extends over 13 amino acids. V lost 5 bases to trimming and J lost 5 bases, with 10 bases between them. The chain's CDR3 is CASSPDIDNEQFF. CDR3 nucleotides: TGTGCCAGCAGTCCGGATATCGACAATGAGCAGTTCTTC.

The rearrangement joins TRBV7-9 to TRBJ2-5; no clear D gene. CDR1 is SEHNR, CDR2 FQNEAQ, per germline (reference sequence). V shed 5 bases and J shed 3 bases, with 13 bases lying between them. The CDR3 runs 14 residues. CDR3 nucleotides: TGTGCCAGCAGCCCGCCGAGATTTAAAGAGACCCAGTACTTC. Its translation is CASSPPRFKETQYF.

This clonotype was detected many times. This rearrangement joins TRBV14 to TRBJ1-1; D remains unclear. Germline V gives CDR1 SGHDN, CDR2 FVKESK. Between the trimmed V and J ends, which lost 0 bases and 1 base, there was a span of 9 bases. The CDR3 length is 15 residues. The CDR3 loop is CASSQEGRRNTEAFF. The DNA of the CDR3 is TGTGCCAGCAGCCAAGAAGGCAGGAGGAACACTGAAGCTTTCTTT.

J is TRBJ1-2 and V is TRBV29-1; a weak D match, TRBD1 (5 bases). From germline, CDR1 is SQVTM and CDR2 ANQGSEA. Trimming left V 7 bases short and J 6 bases short, with 15 bases between. CDR3 size: 12 residues. CDR3 DNA sequence: TGCAGCGCGGCGGTGGAGGGGAATGGCTACACCTTC. It translates to CSAAVEGNGYTF.

This clonotype came up many times. J is TRBJ1-6 and V is TRBV29-1; TRBD1 aligns across 7 bases. The V gene's germline CDR1 is SQVTM and CDR2 ANQGSEA. The CDR3 runs to 13 residues. V was clipped by 5 bases and J by 8 bases; unmatched bases: 6. The CDR3 DNA reads as TGCAGCGTTAGACAGGGCAGAGATTCACCCCTCCACTTT. It yields the protein CSVRQGRDSPLHF.

The V and J genes are TRBV12-3 or TRBV12-4 and TRBJ2-6, with TRBD2 as a possible D gene (5 bases). V shed 5 bases and J shed 0 bases, with 11 bases lying between them. The CDR3 is made up of 16 amino acids. CDR3 sequence: CASSPTRRSGANVLTF. For the CDR3, the DNA is TGTGCCAGCAGTCCCACTAGACGCTCTGGGGCCAACGTCCTGACTTTC.

This clonotype was detected many times. This chain's CDR3 is CASSPRQGRSLVDTEAFF. The CDR3 nucleotides read TGTGCCAGCTCACCTCGTCAGGGGAGGTCTCTCGTGGACACTGAAGCTTTCTTT. V gene TRBV18 combines with J gene TRBJ1-1, with a possible D match to TRBD1 (6 bases). This CDR3 is 18 amino acids long. From germline, CDR1 is KGHSH and CDR2 LQKENI. Trimming cost V 3 bases and J 3 bases, with 23 bases left between them.

The V gene is TRBV7-9, the J gene TRBJ1-3; D is unresolved. This CDR3 region has 13 residues. V shed 1 base and J shed 2 bases, with 3 bases lying between them. Germline lookup yields CDR1 SEHNR and CDR2 FQNEAQ (reference sequence). Here the CDR3 DNA reads TGTGCCAGCAGCTTAGGACCTGGAAACACCATATATTTT. It specifies CASSLGPGNTIYF. The full variable domain, with the rest looked up from reference TRBV7-9 and TRBJ1-3, is DTGVSQNPRHKITKRGQNVTFRCDPISEHNRLYWYRQTLGQGPEFLTYFQNEAQLEKSRLLSDRFSAERPKGSFSTLEIQRTEQGDSAMYLCASSLGPGNTIYFGEGSWLTVV.

This clonotype occurred many times. The rearrangement uses TRBV5-5 and TRBJ2-7; 9 bases are shared with TRBD2. The V gene's germline CDR1 is SGHKS and CDR2 YYEKEE (reference sequence). With 0 bases clipped from V and 2 bases from J, the junction kept 6 bases outside the gene matches. The CDR3 runs 16 residues. The CDR3 is CASSLGLAGLTYEQYF. The CDR3 bases are TGTGCCAGCAGCTTGGGGCTAGCGGGACTTACCTACGAGCAGTACTTC.

The rearrangement links TRBV29-1 to TRBJ1-1; TRBD1 agrees at 8 bases. The germline gives CDR1 SQVTM, CDR2 ANQGSEA. Germline trimming cut 6 bases from V and 1 base from J; bases unmatched to any gene: 4. There are 13 residues in the CDR3. This CDR3 reads CSVKTGENTEAFF. The CDR3 region has the DNA TGCAGCGTGAAGACAGGGGAGAACACTGAAGCTTTCTTT.

The chain combines TRBV27 with TRBJ1-2; D might be TRBD1 (5 bases). Germline-derived CDR1 and CDR2 are MNHEY and SMNVEV (reference sequence). CDR3 length: 16 amino acids. V lost 3 bases to trimming and J lost 7 bases, with 21 bases between them. CDR3 region: CASSFFSSFRGGGYTF. DNA of the CDR3: TGTGCCAGCAGTTTTTTTAGTTCGTTCCGGGGCGGTGGCTACACCTTC.

This chain links TRBV11-2 with TRBJ2-1; 7 bases line up with TRBD2. CDR1 SGHAT and CDR2 FQNNGV come from the germline V gene. Trimming at V came to 5 bases and at J to 6 bases, leaving 22 bases not matched to a gene. CDR3 size: 19 residues. CDR3 sequence reads: CASSRSFLFGAGEGNEQFF. The CDR3 DNA reads as TGTGCCAGCAGCAGATCTTTCCTATTCGGGGCGGGAGAAGGCAATGAGCAGTTCTTC.

In its sample, this clonotype was seen many times. The gene calls are TRBV7-9 and TRBJ1-3; D possibly corresponds to TRBD1 (6 bases). The germline gives CDR1 SEHNR, CDR2 FQNEAQ (reference sequence). V dropped 4 bases and J dropped 0 bases, with 13 bases sitting between them. This CDR3 comprises 16 residues. The CDR3 bases are TGTGCCAGCAGCTCCCCCAACAGGGTCTCTGGAAACACCATATATTTT. It codes for CASSSPNRVSGNTIYF.